This T cell receptor beta chain derives from a study of regulatory T cells in long-lasting Graves disease. The time point here: newly diagnosed GD, antithyroid drugs for less than 3 months. There was RNA extracted from PBMCs, and the TCR library was made from it. It was an endocrinology department in Xi'an, China, that provided the patients. EDTA tubes held 7 to 9 milliliters of peripheral blood from each patient. The germline CDR1 and CDR2 sequences are SNHLY and FYNNEI. This CDR3 region has 14 residues. Trimming shortened V by 6 bases and J by 2 bases, and 14 bases separated the two germline ends. This clonotype was detected ten times or more. Its antigen is not identified. Library construction for TCR beta used iRepertoire HTBI primers and Arm-PCR of CDR3 regions. One entry per CDR3 protein results from TCRdb running MiXCR on the multiplex PCR reads. The sample holds about 240,000 distinct CDR3 sequences, 20% seen once.

Overall study results and limits: Persistent Graves' patients showed less TCR diversity than newly diagnosed ones.

The source was peripheral blood mononuclear cells (PBMCs), collected at new diagnosis, from a patient treated with antithyroid drugs. The source is a female donor with Graves disease. The V and J genes are TRBV2 and TRBJ2-7, with TRBD1 as a possible D gene (6 bases). As DNA, the CDR3 is TGTGCCAGCAGCCCAGGGGAACAGACCTACGAGCAGTACTTC. It encodes CASSPGEQTYEQYF.